This T cell receptor (beta chain) was documented in a study of T cell responses to AZD1222 COVID-19 vaccine. Worth noting for this clone: What it binds is not known.

Germline CDR1 SGHNT, CDR2 YYREEE (reference sequence). This CDR3 contains 13 residues. V was shortened by 2 bases and J by 4 bases, with 6 bases between the two germline ends. Study-wide points: The donor cohort was predominantly white British with a female majority, and clonal diversity may have been underestimated. Targets within unmutated variant regions were reportedly found for nearly half of spike-specific TCRs. Spike-wide coverage was observed for vaccine-associated CD4 TCRs, with dominant responses at 160-218 and 743-854.

TCRdb's table, derived via immunoSEQ multiplex PCR, lists solely in-frame clones and lacks some. The profile shows more than 95,000 clones, 90% of them singletons. This sequence joins TRBV5-4 and TRBJ1-4; D is ambiguous. The input for sequencing was peripheral blood, taken on day 0 of AZD1222 vaccination. The clonotype comes from an adult in good health. Here the CDR3 DNA reads TGTGCCAGCAGCTTTTGGGGTAATGAAAAACTGTTTTTT. Encoded protein: CASSFWGNEKLFF.